Listed below are T cell receptor beta chains from one sample, sequenced in a study of prognosis after radiotherapy for stage I lung cancer. TCRdb re-derived calls from the multiplex PCR reads in MiXCR, one entry per CDR3 protein. The repertoire holds about 18,000 distinct CDR3 sequences, with about a quarter as singletons. The material was PBMCs, obtained before or after stereotactic body radiation therapy (not recorded which). The origin of the receptors is a donor aged 50 or older with non-small cell lung cancer. Both conserved end residues are part of each CDR3. D genes are given only for firm matches. Clone sizes are given selectively: once, few, many, or a class where the clone is expanded.

J gene,clone size,D gene,V gene,CDR3 protein,CDR3 DNA
TRBJ2-5,many,.,TRBV6-5,CASSYTEQETQYF,TGTGCCAGCAGTTACACGGAACAAGAGACCCAGTACTTC
TRBJ1-1,many,.,TRBV29-1,CSVEQNTEAFF,TGCAGCGTTGAGCAGAACACTGAAGCTTTCTTT
TRBJ1-1,once,.,TRBV29-1,CSADPHGNTEAFF,TGCAGCGCTGACCCACATGGGAACACTGAAGCTTTCTTT
TRBJ2-1,many,TRBD2,TRBV2,CASRASGIDNEQFF,TGTGCCAGCAGGGCTAGCGGGATCGACAATGAGCAGTTCTTC
TRBJ1-1,many,.,TRBV19,CASRGGLPNTEAFF,TGTGCCTCCCGGGGGGGACTCCCGAACACTGAAGCTTTCTTT
TRBJ2-7,.,.,TRBV29-1,CSVAGNSHQQYF,TGCAGCGTTGCCGGGAACTCCCACCAGCAGTACTTC
TRBJ2-5,many,.,TRBV15,CATSRVRQETQYF,TGTGCCACCAGCAGAGTGAGGCAAGAGACCCAGTACTTC
TRBJ1-2,many,.,TRBV3-1,CASSPRAGRDYGYTF,TGTGCCAGCAGCCCCCGGGCAGGGCGGGACTATGGCTACACCTTC
TRBJ1-3,many,TRBD1,TRBV28,CASSWTGGLSGNTIYF,TGTGCCAGCAGTTGGACAGGGGGCTTATCGGGAAACACCATATATTTT
TRBJ2-3,medium-sized,TRBD2,TRBV20-1,CSASRGIAGGSTDTQYF,TGCAGTGCTAGTAGAGGGATAGCGGGAGGCAGCACAGATACGCAGTATTTT
TRBJ2-3,many,TRBD2,TRBV5-1,CASSDGLADTDTQYF,TGCGCCAGCAGCGACGGACTAGCGGACACAGATACGCAGTATTTT
TRBJ2-2,many,.,TRBV20-1,CSATIRDRELFF,TGCAGTGCTACCATCCGGGACCGGGAGCTGTTTTTT
TRBJ2-1,many,TRBD1,TRBV6-1,CASTKTGGGDEQFF,TGTGCCAGCACCAAGACAGGGGGCGGCGATGAGCAGTTCTTC
TRBJ2-7,many,TRBD2,TRBV20-1,CSARDPPRLAGGKSYEQYF,TGCAGTGCTAGAGATCCCCCGAGACTAGCGGGAGGGAAGTCCTACGAGCAGTACTTC
TRBJ1-5,many,.,TRBV12-3/TRBV12-4,CASTPQGTDQPQHF,TGTGCCAGCACCCCCCAGGGTACGGATCAGCCCCAGCATTTT
TRBJ2-7,many,.,TRBV29-1,CSAREGYEQYF,TGCAGCGCCCGAGAAGGGTACGAGCAGTACTTC
TRBJ1-2,many,.,TRBV25-1,CASSDGPSRYTF,TGTGCCAGCAGTGATGGGCCGAGTCGCTACACCTTC
TRBJ2-5,many,TRBD2,TRBV29-1,CSVATSGRETQYF,TGCAGCGTAGCTACTAGCGGCCGGGAGACCCAGTACTTC
TRBJ2-1,medium-sized,.,TRBV20-1,CSAPRGGGNYNEQFF,TGCAGTGCCCCTCGTGGGGGAGGCAACTACAATGAGCAGTTCTTC
TRBJ1-3,many,.,TRBV6-1,CASRPSGNTIYF,TGTGCCAGCAGACCTTCTGGAAACACCATATATTTT
TRBJ2-5,.,TRBD2,TRBV20-1,CSARKITGTSGRAGENQYF,TGCAGTGCTAGAAAGATAACGGGGACTAGCGGGAGGGCCGGAGAGAACCAGTACTTC
TRBJ2-2,many,.,TRBV5-6,CASSLSGRGATGELFF,TGTGCCAGCAGCCTCTCAGGCAGGGGAGCCACCGGGGAGCTGTTTTTT
TRBJ2-2,many,TRBD2,TRBV7-8,CASTRLARTGELFF,TGTGCCAGCACAAGACTAGCGCGGACCGGGGAGCTGTTTTTT
TRBJ1-5,many,.,TRBV27,CASSLVRGRAQHF,TGTGCCAGCAGTTTAGTCCGAGGGAGGGCCCAGCATTTT
TRBJ2-3,many,.,TRBV5-1,CASSERQPDTQYF,TGCGCCAGCAGCGAAAGACAGCCAGATACGCAGTATTTT
TRBJ1-5,many,.,TRBV6-2/TRBV6-3,CASSYGQYSNQPQHF,TGTGCCAGCAGTTACGGACAGTATAGCAATCAGCCCCAGCATTTT
TRBJ1-5,medium-sized,TRBD1,TRBV15,CATSGHRGFNQPQHF,TGTGCCACCAGCGGGCACAGGGGGTTTAATCAGCCCCAGCATTTT
TRBJ2-3,.,TRBD2,TRBV6-4,CASRPSGRITTDTQYF,TGTGCCAGCAGACCTAGCGGGAGAATCACCACAGATACGCAGTATTTT
TRBJ1-2,many,TRBD1,TRBV6-5,CASGEGAGYTF,TGTGCCAGCGGGGAGGGGGCTGGCTACACCTTC
TRBJ2-5,.,TRBD2,TRBV6-1,CASNGGGKTQYF,TGTGCCAGCAATGGGGGGGGGAAGACCCAGTACTTC
TRBJ2-7,medium-sized,.,TRBV30,CAWSRSYEQYF,TGTGCCTGGTCACGATCCTACGAGCAGTACTTC
TRBJ1-3,many,.,TRBV12-3/TRBV12-4,CATVSLGESGNTIYF,TGTGCCACCGTATCGTTAGGGGAGTCTGGAAACACCATATATTTT
TRBJ1-2,many,.,TRBV12-3/TRBV12-4,CASSLGSGLGGYTF,TGTGCCAGCAGTTTGGGGTCTGGGCTTGGTGGCTACACCTTC
TRBJ2-2,many,.,TRBV4-2,CASSQDGTNTGELFF,TGTGCCAGCAGCCAAGATGGGACAAACACCGGGGAGCTGTTTTTT